A selection of T cell receptor beta chains follows, all from one sample in a study of cytomegalovirus exposure and HLA in healthy donors. Sequenced by immunoSEQ multiplex PCR; TCRdb stores in-frame clones only, minus some. The profile covers 95,000 to 150,000 clones, with approximately 80% appearing a single time and 8.9% taken by the ten largest. The sample taken for sequencing was PBMCs. These receptors were obtained from a man aged 30-40 years in good health and CMV-seropositive. Each CDR3 is given with its conserved first and last residue. D genes are given only for firm matches. Expanded clones are given a class, and other clones once, few, many or no size at all.

.	TRBV27	TRBJ2-7	TRBD1	CASSPISTGQGYEQYF	TGTGCCAGCAGTCCGATCTCCACTGGACAGGGCTACGAGCAGTACTTC
.	TRBV25-1	TRBJ2-7	TRBD1	CASSTRGQGAQSSYEQYF	TGTGCCAGCAGCACCCGGGGACAGGGGGCCCAGAGCTCCTACGAGCAGTACTTC
.	TRBV5-6	TRBJ1-2	.	CASSQDRYYGYTF	TGTGCCAGCAGCCAGGACAGATACTATGGCTACACCTTC
.	TRBV7-8	TRBJ2-5	TRBD2	CASSSGGGLAGRETQYF	TGTGCCAGCAGTTCTGGCGGGGGACTAGCGGGCAGGGAGACCCAGTACTTC
.	TRBV6-4	TRBJ1-1	.	CASSDSDRNTEAFF	TGTGCCAGCAGTGACTCGGACAGGAACACTGAAGCTTTCTTT
.	TRBV25-1	TRBJ1-2	.	CASSEGGALYGYTF	TGTGCCAGCAGTGAGGGAGGGGCTCTCTATGGCTACACCTTC
few	TRBV6-1	TRBJ2-5	.	CASSRDNQETQYF	TGTGCCAGCAGCCGGGACAATCAAGAGACCCAGTACTTC
.	TRBV7-3	TRBJ2-1	.	CASSSGDWDSYNEQFF	TGTGCCAGCAGCTCTGGGGATTGGGACTCGTACAATGAGCAGTTCTTC
.	TRBV18	TRBJ2-7	TRBD1	CASSSPQTDRGLYEQYF	TGTGCCAGCTCATCCCCTCAGACGGACAGGGGGCTTTACGAGCAGTACTTC
.	TRBV5-1	TRBJ2-5	TRBD2	CASSLSTGGIKETQYF	TGCGCCAGCAGCTTAAGCACGGGGGGAATTAAAGAGACCCAGTACTTC
.	TRBV10-3	TRBJ2-7	TRBD2	CAISESGAGGAYEQYF	TGTGCCATCAGTGAGTCGGGAGCGGGGGGGGCGTACGAGCAGTACTTC
.	TRBV5-1	TRBJ1-1	.	CASSLAGGMNTEAFF	TGCGCCAGCAGCTTGGCGGGAGGCATGAACACTGAAGCTTTCTTT
.	TRBV19	TRBJ1-1	.	CASSITGTMNTEAFF	TGTGCCAGTAGTATAACAGGCACTATGAACACTGAAGCTTTCTTT
.	TRBV30	TRBJ2-1	.	CAWSPHRDEQFF	TGTGCCTGGAGTCCCCATCGCGATGAGCAGTTCTTC
.	TRBV10-3	TRBJ2-5	TRBD2	CAISDGEGETQYF	TGTGCCATCAGTGACGGGGAGGGGGAGACCCAGTACTTC
.	TRBV7-2	TRBJ2-7	TRBD2	CASSLMAAGYEQYF	TGTGCCAGCAGCTTAATGGCAGCGGGATACGAGCAGTACTTC